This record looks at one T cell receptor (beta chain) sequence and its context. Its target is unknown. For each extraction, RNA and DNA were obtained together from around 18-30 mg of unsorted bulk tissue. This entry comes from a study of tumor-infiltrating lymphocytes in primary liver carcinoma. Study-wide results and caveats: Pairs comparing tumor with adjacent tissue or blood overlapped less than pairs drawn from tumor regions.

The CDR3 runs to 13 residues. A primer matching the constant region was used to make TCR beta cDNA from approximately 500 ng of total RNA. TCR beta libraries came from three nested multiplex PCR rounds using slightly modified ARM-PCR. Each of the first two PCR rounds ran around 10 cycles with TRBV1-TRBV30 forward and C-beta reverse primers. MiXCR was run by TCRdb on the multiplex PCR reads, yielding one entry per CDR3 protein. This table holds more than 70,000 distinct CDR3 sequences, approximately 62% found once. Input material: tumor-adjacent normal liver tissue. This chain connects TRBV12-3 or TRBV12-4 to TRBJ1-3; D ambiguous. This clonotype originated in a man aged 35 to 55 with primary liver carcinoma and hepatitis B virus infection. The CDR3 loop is CANTGNSGNTIYF. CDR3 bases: TGTGCTAACACTGGGAACTCTGGAAACACCATATATTTT.